This TCR beta chain was recorded in a study of technical replicates of blood from several donors. Generated by immunoSEQ multiplex PCR, the TCRdb table keeps only in-frame clones and is missing some. This table holds more than 60,000 clones, 90% to 95% found once. The V gene lost 4 bases and the J gene lost 6 bases, with 15 bases spanning the gap. The CDR3 totals 15 residues. Looked up from germline, CDR1 is SEHNR and CDR2 is FQNEAQ (reference sequence). The rearrangement joins TRBV7-9 to TRBJ2-2; D gene uncertain. The TCR was taken from a human donor in good health. Sequencing input: T cells isolated from PBMCs. The CDR3 sequence is CASSSPGSKAGELFF. The CDR3 nucleotides are TGTGCCAGCAGCTCACCCGGGTCGAAGGCCGGGGAGCTGTTTTTT.